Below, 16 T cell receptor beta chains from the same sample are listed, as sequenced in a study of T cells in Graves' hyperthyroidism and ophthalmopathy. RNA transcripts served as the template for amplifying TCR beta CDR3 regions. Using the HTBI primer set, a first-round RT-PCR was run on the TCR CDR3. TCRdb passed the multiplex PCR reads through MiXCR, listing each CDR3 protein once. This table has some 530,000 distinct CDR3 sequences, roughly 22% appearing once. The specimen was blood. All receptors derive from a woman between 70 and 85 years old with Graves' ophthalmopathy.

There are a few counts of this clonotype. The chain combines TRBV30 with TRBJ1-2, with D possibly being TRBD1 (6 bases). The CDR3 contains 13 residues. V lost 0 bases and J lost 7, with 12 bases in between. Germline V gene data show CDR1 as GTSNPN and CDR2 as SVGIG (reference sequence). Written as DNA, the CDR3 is TGTGCCTGGAGTGTACAAGGGGGGTTTGGCTACACCTTC. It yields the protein CAWSVQGGFGYTF.

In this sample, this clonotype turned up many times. CDR3 DNA sequence: TGTGCCAGCAGCCCCGACAGGGGGAGCACAGATACGCAGTATTTT. This translates into CASSPDRGSTDTQYF. The rearrangement joins TRBV7-2 to TRBJ2-3; 9 positions agree with TRBD1. Germline CDR1 reads SGHTA; CDR2 reads FQGNSA. V gave up 5 bases and J gave up 0 bases; unmatched junction bases: 3. The CDR3 extends over 15 amino acids.

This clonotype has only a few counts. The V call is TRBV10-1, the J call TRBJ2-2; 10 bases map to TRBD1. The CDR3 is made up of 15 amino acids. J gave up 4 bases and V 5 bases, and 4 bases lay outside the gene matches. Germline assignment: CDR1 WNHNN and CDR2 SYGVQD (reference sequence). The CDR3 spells CASSMGQGRTGELFF. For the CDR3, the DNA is TGCGCCAGCAGTATGGGACAGGGGCGCACCGGGGAGCTGTTTTTT.

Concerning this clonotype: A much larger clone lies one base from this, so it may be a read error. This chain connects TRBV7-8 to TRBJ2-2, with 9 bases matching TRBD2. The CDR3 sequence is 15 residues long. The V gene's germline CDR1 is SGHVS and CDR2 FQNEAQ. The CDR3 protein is CAGSMGLADTGELFF. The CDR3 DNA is TGTGCCGGCAGTATGGGACTAGCCGACACCGGGGAGCTGTTTTTT.

The DNA of the CDR3 is TGTGCCACCAGTGACTCGACAGGGATGAACTATGGCTACACCTTC. This gives the protein CATSDSTGMNYGYTF. The chain carries TRBV24-1 and TRBJ1-2, with 7 bases lining up with TRBD1. The CDR3 runs to 15 residues. V shed 4 bases and J 2 bases; nucleotides not matched to a gene: 6. The germline CDR1 and CDR2 sequences are KGHDR and SFDVKD.

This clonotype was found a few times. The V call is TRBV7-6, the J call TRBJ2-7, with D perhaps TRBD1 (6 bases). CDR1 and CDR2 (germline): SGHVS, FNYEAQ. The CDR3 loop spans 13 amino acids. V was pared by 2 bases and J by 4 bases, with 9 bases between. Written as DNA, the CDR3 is TGTGCCAGCAGCTTACCAGGGGAATACGAGCAGTACTTC. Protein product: CASSLPGEYEQYF.

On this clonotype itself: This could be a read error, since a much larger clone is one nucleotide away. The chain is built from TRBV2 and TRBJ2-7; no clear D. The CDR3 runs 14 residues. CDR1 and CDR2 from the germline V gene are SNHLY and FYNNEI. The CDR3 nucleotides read TGTGCCAGCAGTGAAGATGCGATGTCCTACGAGCAGTGCTTC. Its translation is CASSEDAMSYEQCF.

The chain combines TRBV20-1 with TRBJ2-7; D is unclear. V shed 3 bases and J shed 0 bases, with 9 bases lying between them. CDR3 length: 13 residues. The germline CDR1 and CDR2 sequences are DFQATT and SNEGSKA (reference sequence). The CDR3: CSASYRGSYEQYF. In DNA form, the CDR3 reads TGCAGTGCTAGTTACAGAGGCTCCTACGAGCAGTACTTC.

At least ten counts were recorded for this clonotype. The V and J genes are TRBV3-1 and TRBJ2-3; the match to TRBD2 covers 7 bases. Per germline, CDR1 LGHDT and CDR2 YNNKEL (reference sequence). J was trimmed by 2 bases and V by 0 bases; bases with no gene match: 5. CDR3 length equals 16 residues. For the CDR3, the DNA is TGTGCCAGCAGCCAAGATGGAGCGGGAACCACAGATACGCAGTATTTT. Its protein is CASSQDGAGTTDTQYF.

In DNA form, the CDR3 reads TGTGCCAGCAGTGATTGGTATGGCTACACCTTC. It encodes CASSDWYGYTF. This sequence joins TRBV6-1 and TRBJ1-2; D unresolved. The CDR3 runs 11 residues. Germline lookup yields CDR1 MNHNS and CDR2 SASEGT. V lost 3 bases to trimming and J lost 5 bases, with 4 bases between them.

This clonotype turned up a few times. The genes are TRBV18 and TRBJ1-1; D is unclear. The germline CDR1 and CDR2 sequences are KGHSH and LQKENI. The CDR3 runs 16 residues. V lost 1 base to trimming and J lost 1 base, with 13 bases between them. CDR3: CASSPLLNRKNTEAFF. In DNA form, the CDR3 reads TGTGCCAGCTCACCACTCCTTAACAGAAAGAACACTGAAGCTTTCTTT.

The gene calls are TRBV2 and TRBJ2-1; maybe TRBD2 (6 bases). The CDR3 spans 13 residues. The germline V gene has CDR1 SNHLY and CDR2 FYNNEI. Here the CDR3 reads CSGKTSSYNEQFF. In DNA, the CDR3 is TGTTCCGGTAAGACTAGCTCCTACAATGAGCAGTTCTTC.

Here the CDR3 reads CSARRPTSGRSGELFF. Written as DNA, the CDR3 is TGCAGTGCTAGACGACCGACTAGCGGGAGGTCCGGGGAGCTGTTTTTT. V usage is TRBV20-1 and J usage is TRBJ2-2, with TRBD2 matching 13 bases. V lost 2 bases, J lost 6 bases, and 6 bases stayed unmatched. CDR1 is DFQATT, CDR2 SNEGSKA, per germline (reference sequence). The CDR3 is 16 amino acids.

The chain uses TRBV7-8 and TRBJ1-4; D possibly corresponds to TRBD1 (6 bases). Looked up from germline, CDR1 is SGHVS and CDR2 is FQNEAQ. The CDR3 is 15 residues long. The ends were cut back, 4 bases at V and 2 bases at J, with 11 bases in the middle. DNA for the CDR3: TGTGCCAGCAGCTCCCGACAGGCTACTAATGAAAAACTGTTTTTT. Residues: CASSSRQATNEKLFF.

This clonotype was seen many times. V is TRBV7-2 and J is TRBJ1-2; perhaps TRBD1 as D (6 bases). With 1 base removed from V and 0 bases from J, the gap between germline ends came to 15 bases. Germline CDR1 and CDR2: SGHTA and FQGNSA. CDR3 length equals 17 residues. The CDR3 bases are TGTGCCAGCAGCTTAGGAGGGGGGGGGCTCGCTAACTATGGCTACACCTTC. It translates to CASSLGGGGLANYGYTF. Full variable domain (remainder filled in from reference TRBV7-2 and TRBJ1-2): GAGVSQSPSNKVTEKGKDVELRCDPISGHTALYWYRQSLGQGLEFLIYFQGNSAPDKSGLPSDRFSAERTGGSVSTLTIQRTQQEDSAVYLCASSLGGGGLANYGYTFGSGTRLTVV.

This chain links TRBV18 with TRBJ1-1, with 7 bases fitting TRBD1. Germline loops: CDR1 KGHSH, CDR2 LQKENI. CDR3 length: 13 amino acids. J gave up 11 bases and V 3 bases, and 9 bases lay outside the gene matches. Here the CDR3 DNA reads TGTGCCAGCTCACCCGGACAGGAGGGCACGGCTTTCTTT. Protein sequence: CASSPGQEGTAFF.